This T cell receptor (beta chain) was sequenced in a study of shared clonotypes between healthy human individuals. Study-level background: The cohort had two women and a few men, ages 18 to 49.

Each subset's genomic DNA was split evenly across several immunoSEQ plates. Repertoires were generated with immunoSEQ multiplex PCR, while TCRdb's copy carries only in-frame clones and drops some. The data hold roughly 850,000 clones, with about 96% observed a single time. The CDR3 spans 14 residues. From germline, CDR1 is SGHDN and CDR2 FVKESK. The V end was cut by 0 bases, the J end by 5 bases, with 11 bases between. Selected positively for CCR7 and CD45RO-negative, naive CD8 cells excluded terminally differentiated effector memory CD45RA+ cells. This clonotype originated in a man aged 25 to 45 in good health. This chain links TRBV14 with TRBJ2-7, with D hard to call. The sequenced sample was naive CD8+ T cells sorted from blood. In DNA, the CDR3 is TGTGCCAGCAGCCAAGAATTCCCACTCAACGAGCAGTACTTC. Translating gives CASSQEFPLNEQYF.